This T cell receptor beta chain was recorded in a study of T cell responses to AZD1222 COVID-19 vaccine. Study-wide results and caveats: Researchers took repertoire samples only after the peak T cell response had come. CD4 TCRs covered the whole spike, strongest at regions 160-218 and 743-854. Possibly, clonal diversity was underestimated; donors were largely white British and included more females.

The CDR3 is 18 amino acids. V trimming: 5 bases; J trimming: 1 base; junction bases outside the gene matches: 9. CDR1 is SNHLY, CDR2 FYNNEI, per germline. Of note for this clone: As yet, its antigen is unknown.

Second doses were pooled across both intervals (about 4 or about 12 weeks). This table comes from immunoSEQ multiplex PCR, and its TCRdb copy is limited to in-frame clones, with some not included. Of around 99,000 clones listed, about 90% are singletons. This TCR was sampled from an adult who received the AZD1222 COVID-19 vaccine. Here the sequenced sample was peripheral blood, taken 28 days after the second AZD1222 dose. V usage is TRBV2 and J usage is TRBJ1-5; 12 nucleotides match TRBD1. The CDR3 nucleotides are TGTGCCAGCAGTTCTGGGACAGGGGGCGCTGGGAGCAATCAGCCCCAGCATTTT. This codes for CASSSGTGGAGSNQPQHF.